This record concerns one T cell receptor beta chain sequence. The antigen is undetermined. TCRdb re-called the 5' RACE reads and gives one entry per CDR3 protein, without DNA. The sample is made up of 120,000 to 150,000 distinct CDR3 sequences, and the top ten hold roughly 12% of it. The CDR3 runs 12 residues. The V gene's germline CDR1 is SQVTM and CDR2 ANQGSEA. The sample originates from a study of T cells expressing NK-cell markers. Across the whole study: Investigators obtained TCR beta repertoires from sorted CD3+CD56+NKG2C+, CD3+CD56+NKG2C- and CD3+CD56-NKG2C+ T cells. HCMV seropositivity marked most of the eight sequenced donors; one was seronegative.

Regarding the study as a whole: Researchers report these clonotypes also headed the CD3+CD56-NKG2C+ fraction in four donors.

The chain employs TRBV29-1 and TRBJ1-2; the D gene TCRdb calls, TRBD1, cannot be checked with no DNA. The sample taken for sequencing was blood T cells: a sorted CD56 or NKG2C T cell subset, CD4+ or CD8+ T cells, or bulk PBMC T cells (not recorded which). This sequence originates from a man aged 18 to 29 in good health. The CDR3: CSVGTGDGGYTF.